A selection of T cell receptor beta chains follows, all from one sample in a study of shared clonotypes between healthy human individuals. Clones were sequenced by immunoSEQ multiplex PCR, and TCRdb holds only the in-frame ones, with some missing. In the table there are a few million clones, approximately 93% of which are singletons. Sequenced input: naive CD4+ T cells from PBMCs. The receptors here all came from a man aged 18 to 35 in good health. Some clones in this sample may be carry-over from other donors' samples. CDR3s include the opening cysteine and the closing phenylalanine or tryptophan. The D gene is left open where the match is weak. The size entry is marked missing in some rows and otherwise reads once, few, many or a size class.

D	size	J	V	CDR3	DNA
TRBD2	.	TRBJ2-1	TRBV6-5	CASSTGTSGSNEQFF	TGTGCCAGCAGTACAGGGACTAGCGGGAGTAATGAGCAGTTCTTC
.	.	TRBJ2-7	TRBV4-1	CASSQGRARALYEQYF	TGCGCCAGCAGCCAGGGCCGGGCCAGGGCCCTCTACGAGCAGTACTTC
.	.	TRBJ1-1	TRBV5-1	CASSLGRGMNTEAFF	TGCGCCAGCAGCTTGGGGCGGGGGATGAACACTGAAGCTTTCTTT
.	.	TRBJ2-2	TRBV4-3	CASSQDPPAGSTGELFF	TGCGCCAGCAGCCAAGACCCCCCGGCGGGATCCACCGGGGAGCTGTTTTTT
.	.	TRBJ2-1	TRBV11-2	CASSLSDSSYNEQFF	TGTGCCAGCAGCTTAAGCGACAGCTCCTACAATGAGCAGTTCTTC
.	.	TRBJ1-2	TRBV29-1	CSVEARARNF	TGCAGCGTTGAAGCGAGAGCCCGCAACTTC
.	.	TRBJ2-2	TRBV19	CASSIWGRANTGELFF	TGTGCCAGTAGTATCTGGGGCCGTGCGAACACCGGGGAGCTGTTTTTT
TRBD1	.	TRBJ2-5	TRBV5-1	CASSYNPGQQETQYF	TGCGCCAGCAGCTACAATCCGGGACAGCAAGAGACCCAGTACTTC
.	.	TRBJ1-1	TRBV7-9	CAVEGLSTEAFF	TGTGCCGTTGAGGGTTTAAGCACTGAAGCTTTCTTT
.	.	TRBJ2-1	TRBV13	CASSQRQAAYLGSYNEQFF	TGTGCCAGCAGCCAGCGGCAAGCGGCATACCTAGGCTCCTACAATGAGCAGTTCTTC
.	.	TRBJ2-3	TRBV7-3	CASSLQLTDTQYF	TGTGCCAGCAGCCTACAACTCACAGATACGCAGTATTTT
.	.	TRBJ2-3	TRBV5-4	CASSLSEQSDTQYF	TGTGCCAGCAGCTTAAGTGAGCAGTCAGATACGCAGTATTTT
.	.	TRBJ1-5	TRBV19	CARRRSLGQPQHF	TGTGCCAGGAGAAGGTCCTTGGGGCAGCCCCAGCATTTT
TRBD2	.	TRBJ2-5	TRBV28	CASSLWRGGGETQYF	TGTGCCAGCAGTTTATGGCGGGGGGGAGGAGAGACCCAGTACTTC
.	.	TRBJ1-2	TRBV7-2	CASSLTPPTAYGYTF	TGTGCCAGCAGCTTAACTCCACCCACGGCCTATGGCTACACCTTC
TRBD1	few	TRBJ1-1	TRBV6-5	CASIGTGLSEAFF	TGTGCCAGCATTGGGACAGGGTTGTCTGAAGCTTTCTTT
.	.	TRBJ1-2	TRBV5-4	CASSLDGDYGYTF	TGTGCCAGCAGCTTGGACGGGGACTATGGCTACACCTTC
.	.	TRBJ2-5	TRBV7-2	CASSLFPGFETQYF	TGTGCCAGCAGCTTATTTCCGGGATTCGAGACCCAGTACTTC
.	once	TRBJ1-3	TRBV5-1	CASSLEGLISGNTIYF	TGCGCCAGCAGCTTGGAAGGACTGATCTCTGGAAACACCATATATTTT
.	.	TRBJ1-5	TRBV28	CASSPPGPQNQPQHF	TGTGCCAGCAGCCCACCGGGGCCTCAAAATCAGCCCCAGCATTTT
.	.	TRBJ2-3	TRBV7-3	CASSLTIGSDTQYF	TGTGCCAGCAGCCTGACGATTGGTTCAGATACGCAGTATTTT
.	once	TRBJ2-3	TRBV4-1	CASSQELDTQYF	TGCGCCAGCAGCCAAGAATTAGATACGCAGTATTTT
.	.	TRBJ1-5	TRBV5-1	CASSVVGGGQPQHF	TGCGCCAGCAGCGTAGTCGGAGGGGGTCAGCCCCAGCATTTT
.	.	TRBJ1-1	TRBV2	CASSATLGVNTEAFF	TGTGCCAGCAGTGCTACCCTTGGTGTTAACACTGAAGCTTTCTTT
TRBD2	once	TRBJ2-5	TRBV6-6	CATGAGGKETQYF	TGTGCCACCGGAGCGGGGGGGAAAGAGACCCAGTACTTC
.	.	TRBJ1-1	TRBV2	CASNFRLVGGTEAFF	TGTGCCAGCAACTTCAGATTAGTGGGGGGTACTGAAGCTTTCTTT
.	.	TRBJ2-6	TRBV29-1	CSVVRGTGANVLTF	TGCAGCGTTGTCAGGGGCACTGGGGCCAACGTCCTGACTTTC
TRBD1	.	TRBJ2-2	TRBV28	CASSQQGWNTGELFF	TGTGCCAGCAGCCAACAGGGGTGGAACACCGGGGAGCTGTTTTTT